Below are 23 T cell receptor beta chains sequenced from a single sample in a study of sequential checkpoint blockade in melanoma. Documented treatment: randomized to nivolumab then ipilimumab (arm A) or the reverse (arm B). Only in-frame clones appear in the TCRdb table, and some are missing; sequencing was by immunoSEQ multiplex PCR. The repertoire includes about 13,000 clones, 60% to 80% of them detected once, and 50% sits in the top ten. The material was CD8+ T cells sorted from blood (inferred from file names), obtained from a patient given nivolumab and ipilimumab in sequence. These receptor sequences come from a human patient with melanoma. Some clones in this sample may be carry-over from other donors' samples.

The CDR3 protein is CASTPGHLRRETQYF. DNA of the CDR3: TGTGCCAGCACCCCGGGACACTTACGTCGAGAGACCCAGTACTTC. The chain links TRBV5-4 to TRBJ2-5, with a tentative D call TRBD1 (6 bases). V was clipped by 6 bases and J by 4 bases, with 19 bases between them. Germline loops: CDR1 SGHNT, CDR2 YYREEE (reference sequence). This CDR3 has 15 amino acids.

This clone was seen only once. DNA of the CDR3: TGTGCCAGCAGCCCACGGGACAGGGGATATGAAAAACTGTTTTTT. This sequence encodes CASSPRDRGYEKLFF. The rearrangement joins TRBV7-8 to TRBJ1-4; 10 bases line up with TRBD1. With V trimmed by 5 bases and J by 6 bases, 6 bases remained unmatched. CDR1 is SGHVS, CDR2 FQNEAQ, per germline. This CDR3 comprises 15 residues.

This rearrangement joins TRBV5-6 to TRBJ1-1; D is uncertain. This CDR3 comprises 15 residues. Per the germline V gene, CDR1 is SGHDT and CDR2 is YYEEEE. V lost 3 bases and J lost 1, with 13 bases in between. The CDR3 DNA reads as TGTGCCAGCAGCTCGGGAGGAGGAGGGAACACTGAAGCTTTCTTT. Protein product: CASSSGGGGNTEAFF.

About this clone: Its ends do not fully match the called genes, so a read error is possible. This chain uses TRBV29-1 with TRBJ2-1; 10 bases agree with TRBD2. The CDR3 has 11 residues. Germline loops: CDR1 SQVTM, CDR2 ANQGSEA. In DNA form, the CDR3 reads TGCAGCGTTGAGGCCACTAGCGGGGAAATCTTC. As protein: CSVEATSGEIF.

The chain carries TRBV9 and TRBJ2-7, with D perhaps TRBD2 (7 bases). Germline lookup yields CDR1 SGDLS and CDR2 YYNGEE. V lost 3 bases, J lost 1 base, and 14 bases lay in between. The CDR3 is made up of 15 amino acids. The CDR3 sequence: CASSEGGGLSYEQYF. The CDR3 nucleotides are TGTGCCAGCAGCGAGGGAGGGGGATTGTCCTACGAGCAGTACTTC.

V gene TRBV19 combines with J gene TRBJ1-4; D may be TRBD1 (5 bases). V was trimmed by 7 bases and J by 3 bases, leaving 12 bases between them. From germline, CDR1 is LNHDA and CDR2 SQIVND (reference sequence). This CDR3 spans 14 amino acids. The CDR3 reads CASTTTVANEKLFF. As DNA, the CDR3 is TGTGCCAGTACCACGACAGTTGCTAATGAAAAACTGTTTTTT.

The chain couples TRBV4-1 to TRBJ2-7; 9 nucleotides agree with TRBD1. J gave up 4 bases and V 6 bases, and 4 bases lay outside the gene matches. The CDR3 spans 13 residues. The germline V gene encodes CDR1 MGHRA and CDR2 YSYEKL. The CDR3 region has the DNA TGCGCCAGCAGGGGACAGGGATTTTACGAGCAGTACTTC. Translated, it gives CASRGQGFYEQYF.

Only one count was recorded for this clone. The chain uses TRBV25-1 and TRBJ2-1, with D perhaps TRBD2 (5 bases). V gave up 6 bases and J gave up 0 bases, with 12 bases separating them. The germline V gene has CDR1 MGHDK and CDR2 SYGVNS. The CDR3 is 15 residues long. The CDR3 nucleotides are TGTGCCAGCAGCCGCAGGAGGAGCTCCTACAATGAGCAGTTCTTC. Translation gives CASSRRRSSYNEQFF.

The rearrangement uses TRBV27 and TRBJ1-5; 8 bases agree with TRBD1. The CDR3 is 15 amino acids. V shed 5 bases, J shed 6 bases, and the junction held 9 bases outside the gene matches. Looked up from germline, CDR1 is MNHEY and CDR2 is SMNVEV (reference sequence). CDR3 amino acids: CASSVTGALRQPQHF. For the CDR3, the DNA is TGTGCCAGCAGTGTGACAGGGGCTCTCCGTCAGCCCCAGCATTTT.

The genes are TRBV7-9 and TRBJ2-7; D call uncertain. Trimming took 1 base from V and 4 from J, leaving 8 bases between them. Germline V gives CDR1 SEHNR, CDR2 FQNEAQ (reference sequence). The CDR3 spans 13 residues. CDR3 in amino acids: CASSLGPEYEQYF. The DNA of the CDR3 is TGTGCCAGCAGCTTAGGTCCGGAGTACGAGCAGTACTTC.

CDR3 region: CASSLGTGGNTEAFF. CDR3 in DNA: TGTGCCAGCAGTTTGGGGACAGGAGGGAACACTGAAGCTTTCTTT. The chain links TRBV28 to TRBJ1-1; 8 nucleotides line up with TRBD1. This CDR3 spans 15 amino acids. Per germline, CDR1 MDHEN and CDR2 SYDVKM. The V and J ends lost 3 bases and 1 base, in that order; junction bases with no gene match: 4.

CDR3 sequence (DNA): TGTGCCAGCAGCGTAACTCCCGGCGGGGAAGGCTACGAGCAGTACTTC. Its translation: CASSVTPGGEGYEQYF. J is TRBJ2-7 and V is TRBV9, with a possible D match to TRBD2 (6 bases). Germline values: CDR1 SGDLS, CDR2 YYNGEE. The V end lost 1 base, the J end lost 3 bases, and 17 bases lay between the germline ends. The CDR3 is 16 residues long.

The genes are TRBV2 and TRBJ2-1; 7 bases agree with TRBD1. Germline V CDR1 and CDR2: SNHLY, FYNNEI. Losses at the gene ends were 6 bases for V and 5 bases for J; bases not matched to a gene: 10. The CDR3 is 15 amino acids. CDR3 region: CASRATGILHNEQFF. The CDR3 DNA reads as TGTGCCAGCAGGGCGACAGGGATCCTCCACAATGAGCAGTTCTTC.

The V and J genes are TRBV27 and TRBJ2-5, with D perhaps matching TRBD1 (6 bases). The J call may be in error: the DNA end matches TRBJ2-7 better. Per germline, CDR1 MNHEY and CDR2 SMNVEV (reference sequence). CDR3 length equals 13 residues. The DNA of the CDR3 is TGTGCCAGCAGTTTATTCAGGGGTGACGAGCAGTACTTC. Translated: CASSLFRGDEQYF.

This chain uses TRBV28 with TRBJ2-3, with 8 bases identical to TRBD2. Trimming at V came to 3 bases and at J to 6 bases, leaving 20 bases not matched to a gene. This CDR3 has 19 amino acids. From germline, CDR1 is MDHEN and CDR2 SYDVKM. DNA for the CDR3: TGTGCCAGCAGTTTGCCCCCACCGGGACTAGTCACGGGAAGGGATACGCAGTATTTT. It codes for CASSLPPPGLVTGRDTQYF.

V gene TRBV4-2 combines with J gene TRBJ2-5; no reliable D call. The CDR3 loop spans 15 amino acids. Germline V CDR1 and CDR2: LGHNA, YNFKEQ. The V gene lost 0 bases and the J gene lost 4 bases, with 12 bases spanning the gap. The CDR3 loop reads CASSQDVQSIETQYF. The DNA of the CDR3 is TGTGCCAGCAGCCAAGACGTGCAGTCAATAGAGACCCAGTACTTC.

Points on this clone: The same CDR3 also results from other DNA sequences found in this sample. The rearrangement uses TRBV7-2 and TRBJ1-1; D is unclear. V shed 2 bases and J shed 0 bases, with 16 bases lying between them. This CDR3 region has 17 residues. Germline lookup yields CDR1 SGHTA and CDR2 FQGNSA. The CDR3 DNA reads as TGTGCCAGCAGCTTATGGGAGGCAGGTTACATGAACACTGAAGCTTTCTTT. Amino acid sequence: CASSLWEAGYMNTEAFF.

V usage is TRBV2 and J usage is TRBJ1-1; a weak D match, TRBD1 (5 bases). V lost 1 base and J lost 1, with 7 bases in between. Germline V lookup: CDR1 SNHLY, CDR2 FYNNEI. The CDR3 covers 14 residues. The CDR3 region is CASSEGGENTEAFF. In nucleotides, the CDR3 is TGTGCCAGCAGTGAAGGGGGGGAGAACACTGAAGCTTTCTTT.

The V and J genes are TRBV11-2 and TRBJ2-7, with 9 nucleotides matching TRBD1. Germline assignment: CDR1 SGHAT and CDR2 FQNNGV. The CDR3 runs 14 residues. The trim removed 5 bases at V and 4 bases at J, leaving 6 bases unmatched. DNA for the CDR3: TGTGCCAGCAGCCCTTACAGGGGGCATTACGAGCAGTACTTC. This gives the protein CASSPYRGHYEQYF.

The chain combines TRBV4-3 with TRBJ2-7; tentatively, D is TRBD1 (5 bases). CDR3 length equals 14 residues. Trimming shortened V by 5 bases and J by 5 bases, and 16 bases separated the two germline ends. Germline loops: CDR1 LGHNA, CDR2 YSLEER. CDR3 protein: CASSKNIQGHEQYF. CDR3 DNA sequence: TGCGCCAGCAGCAAAAATATTCAGGGCCACGAGCAGTACTTC.

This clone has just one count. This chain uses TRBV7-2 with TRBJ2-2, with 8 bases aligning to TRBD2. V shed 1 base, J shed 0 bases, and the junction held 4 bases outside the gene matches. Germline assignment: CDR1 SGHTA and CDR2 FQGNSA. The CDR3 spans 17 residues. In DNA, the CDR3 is TGTGCCAGCAGCTTAGGCGGGGGGACCGCGAACACCGGGGAGCTGTTTTTT. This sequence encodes CASSLGGGTANTGELFF. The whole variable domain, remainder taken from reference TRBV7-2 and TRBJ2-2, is GAGVSQSPSNKVTEKGKDVELRCDPISGHTALYWYRQSLGQGLEFLIYFQGNSAPDKSGLPSDRFSAERTGGSVSTLTIQRTQQEDSAVYLCASSLGGGTANTGELFFGEGSRLTVL.

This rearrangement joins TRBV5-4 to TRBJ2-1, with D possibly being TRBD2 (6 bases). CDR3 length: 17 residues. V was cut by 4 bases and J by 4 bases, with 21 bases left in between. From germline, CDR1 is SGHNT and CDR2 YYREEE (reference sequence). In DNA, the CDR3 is TGTGCCAGCAGCCAACTGACGTTTGCGGGGCCTTACAATGAGCAGTTCTTC. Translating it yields CASSQLTFAGPYNEQFF.

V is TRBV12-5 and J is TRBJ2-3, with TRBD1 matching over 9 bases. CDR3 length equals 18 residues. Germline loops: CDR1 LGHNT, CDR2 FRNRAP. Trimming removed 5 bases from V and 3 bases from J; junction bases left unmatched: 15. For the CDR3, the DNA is TGTGCTAGTGGTCCCCGGGACAGGGATAGGCGGGATACAGATACGCAGTATTTT. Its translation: CASGPRDRDRRDTDTQYF.